This T cell receptor beta chain was obtained from a study of ipilimumab plus nivolumab after autologous stem cell transplantation. As for the study in general: Median doses per patient: about five ipilimumab, under ten nivolumab. Study-wide points: TCR repertoire, Treg phenotype and gut microbiota reportedly support more study of this approach.

By share of the sample, this clone is large. Its target is not known. The V end lost 6 bases, the J end lost 3 bases, and 14 bases lay between the germline ends. CDR1 and CDR2 (germline): MGHDK, SYGVNS. The CDR3 is 15 amino acids. Clones were sequenced by immunoSEQ multiplex PCR, and TCRdb holds only the in-frame ones, with some missing. The sample records fewer than 15,000 clones, 55% to 85% being singletons. The sample here was PBMCs, taken in a trial of ipilimumab plus nivolumab as post-transplant consolidation. This clonotype originated in a male donor with diffuse large B-cell lymphoma. The V call is TRBV25-1, the J call TRBJ2-2; TRBD2 might be the D (5 bases). CDR3: CASSPGSGDTGELFF. In nucleotides, the CDR3 is TGTGCCAGCAGCCCCGGCTCCGGGGACACCGGGGAGCTGTTTTTT.